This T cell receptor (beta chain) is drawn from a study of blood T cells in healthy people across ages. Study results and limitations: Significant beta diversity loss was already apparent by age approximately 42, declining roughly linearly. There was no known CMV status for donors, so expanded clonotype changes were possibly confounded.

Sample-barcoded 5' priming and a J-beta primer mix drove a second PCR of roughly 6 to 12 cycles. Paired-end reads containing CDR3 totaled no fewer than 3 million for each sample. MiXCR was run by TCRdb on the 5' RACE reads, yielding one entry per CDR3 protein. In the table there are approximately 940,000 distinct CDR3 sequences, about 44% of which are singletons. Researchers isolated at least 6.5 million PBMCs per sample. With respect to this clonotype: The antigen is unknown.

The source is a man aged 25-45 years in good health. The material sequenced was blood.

DNA of the CDR3: TGTGCCAGCAGCTTAGCCTGGCACGACTATGGCTACACCTTC. This encodes CASSLAWHDYGYTF. J is TRBJ1-2 and V is TRBV7-2; no clear D gene. Looked up from germline, CDR1 is SGHTA and CDR2 is FQGNSA. V shed 0 bases and J shed 3 bases, with 8 bases lying between them. The length of the CDR3 is 14 residues.